The T cell receptor beta chain described here comes from a study of response to subunit inactivated influenza vaccine. TCRdb reprocessed the RT-PCR reads via MiXCR and lists one record per CDR3 protein. The top ten clones hold approximately 10% of a sample with 650,000 to 700,000 distinct CDR3 sequences, less than 20% of them seen once. Concerning this clonotype: Its antigen is undetermined.

Study-wide results and limits: Few new T cells, the authors suggested, are recruited by each seasonal influenza vaccination.

This CDR3 spans 17 amino acids. Trimming at V came to 5 bases and at J to 5 bases, leaving 15 bases not matched to a gene. The V gene's germline CDR1 is SGHTA and CDR2 FQGTGA. The sequence derives from a man aged 50 to 60 who received an inactivated influenza vaccine. V usage is TRBV7-3 and J usage is TRBJ2-5; 9 bases map to TRBD2. The source material was PBMCs from blood, sampled roughly 12 days after vaccination. The CDR3 sequence: CASSPNRGLAGFETQYF. Written as DNA, the CDR3 is TGTGCCAGCAGCCCAAATCGGGGGCTAGCGGGATTTGAGACCCAGTACTTC.